These T cell receptor beta chains were read from a single sample in a study of glioma-infiltrating T cells. MiXCR, applied by TCRdb to the multiplex PCR reads, yields one record per CDR3 protein. The profile shows approximately 110,000 distinct CDR3 sequences, about 25% of them singletons. Sequencing was performed on glioma tissue, nonneoplastic brain tissue, or PBMCs (not recorded which). These receptors all come from a human donor with low-grade glioma or glioblastoma, undergoing nonglioma brain surgery, or in good health (not recorded which). Both conserved end residues are part of each CDR3. The D gene is left open where the match is weak. Expanded clones are given a class, and other clones once, few, many or no size at all.

D: NA; size: many; V: TRBV6-1; J: TRBJ1-2; DNA: TGTGCCAGCAGTGATCTGGGTGGTTATGGCTACACCTTC; CDR3: CASSDLGGYGYTF
D: NA; size: many; V: TRBV3-1; J: TRBJ1-1; DNA: TGTGCCAGCAGCCAAGGGCAGGGCAAGAACACTGAAGCTTTCTTT; CDR3: CASSQGQGKNTEAFF
D: NA; size: few; V: TRBV11-2; J: TRBJ2-2; DNA: TGTGCCAGCAGCCCGCACCGGGAGAGTACCGGGGAGCTGTTTTTT; CDR3: CASSPHRESTGELFF
D: TRBD2; size: many; V: TRBV20-1; J: TRBJ2-1; DNA: TGCAGCGTACTAGCGGAGGTTTGGGGGGACAATGAGCAGTTCTTC; CDR3: CSVLAEVWGDNEQFF
D: TRBD2; size: many; V: TRBV6-1; J: TRBJ2-3; DNA: TGTGCCAGCAGCCGCGGACTAGCGGGGGGTAGCACAGATACGCAGTATTTT; CDR3: CASSRGLAGGSTDTQYF
D: TRBD2; size: NA; V: TRBV11-2; J: TRBJ2-7; DNA: TGTGCCAGCAGCCCCCGACTAGCGGCAAGGGTAGGCGAGCAGTACTTC; CDR3: CASSPRLAARVGEQYF
D: NA; size: many; V: TRBV4-3; J: TRBJ1-2; DNA: TGCGCCAGCAGCCAAAAGGGGCCAGCTAACTATGGCTACACCTTC; CDR3: CASSQKGPANYGYTF
D: TRBD1; size: few; V: TRBV12-3/TRBV12-4; J: TRBJ2-7; DNA: TGTGCCAGCAGCGCCTCCCGACAGGGGGCACGAGAGCAGTACTTC; CDR3: CASSASRQGAREQYF
D: TRBD1; size: many; V: TRBV9; J: TRBJ1-6; DNA: TGTGCCAGCAGCCCCCGTTCAGCAGGGGGAATGACACCCCTCCACTTT; CDR3: CASSPRSAGGMTPLHF
D: NA; size: many; V: TRBV20-1; J: TRBJ1-5; DNA: TGCAGTGCTAGAGATGCTCAGTATAGCAATCAGCCCCAGCATTTT; CDR3: CSARDAQYSNQPQHF
D: TRBD1; size: few; V: TRBV4-3; J: TRBJ1-6; DNA: TGCGCCAGCAGCCAAGACCGGGACAGGGGGTTTTCACCCCTCCACTTT; CDR3: CASSQDRDRGFSPLHF
D: NA; size: many; V: TRBV14; J: TRBJ1-1; DNA: TGTGCCAGCAGCCAAATACTTGGATCCGAAGCTTTCTTT; CDR3: CASSQILGSEAFF
D: TRBD1; size: many; V: TRBV12-3/TRBV12-4; J: TRBJ1-1; DNA: TGTGCCAGCAGTTCGACAGGGTACACTGAAGCTTTCTTT; CDR3: CASSSTGYTEAFF
D: NA; size: many; V: TRBV7-2; J: TRBJ2-3; DNA: TGTGCCAGCAGCCCTACGGCAGATACGCAGTATTTT; CDR3: CASSPTADTQYF
D: NA; size: many; V: TRBV6-4; J: TRBJ1-1; DNA: TGTGCCAGCACGGATCCTATTATGAACACTGAAGCTTTCTTT; CDR3: CASTDPIMNTEAFF
D: TRBD1; size: many; V: TRBV15; J: TRBJ1-2; DNA: TGTGCCACCAGCAGAGACCGGGACAAAGCAGGGGGGGGGTATGGCTACACCTTC; CDR3: CATSRDRDKAGGGYGYTF
D: NA; size: many; V: TRBV12-3/TRBV12-4; J: TRBJ1-3; DNA: TGTGCCAGCCGGAGGGGACCTGGAAACACCATATATTTT; CDR3: CASRRGPGNTIYF
D: TRBD1; size: NA; V: TRBV7-2; J: TRBJ2-7; DNA: TGTGCCAGCAGCTCCAGACAGGGTTATAACGAGCAGTACTTC; CDR3: CASSSRQGYNEQYF
D: NA; size: NA; V: TRBV29-1; J: TRBJ2-7; DNA: TGCAGCGCCCGGAGAAGCTCCTACGAGCAGTACTTC; CDR3: CSARRSSYEQYF
D: TRBD1; size: few; V: TRBV5-1; J: TRBJ1-6; DNA: TGCGCCAGCAGCACCGGACAGGGAATTGGACCCTATAATTCACCCCTCCACTTT; CDR3: CASSTGQGIGPYNSPLHF
D: NA; size: NA; V: TRBV12-5; J: TRBJ2-1; DNA: TGTGCTAGTGGTTTTGGTCGGGGATACAATGAGCAGTTCTTC; CDR3: CASGFGRGYNEQFF
D: NA; size: many; V: TRBV5-4; J: TRBJ1-2; DNA: TGTGCCAGCAGCTCAGCAGACAGCGCTAACTATGGCTACACCTTC; CDR3: CASSSADSANYGYTF
D: TRBD2; size: many; V: TRBV7-9; J: TRBJ2-1; DNA: TGTGCCAGCACAACTACGGGACTAGGCAATGAGCAGTTCTTC; CDR3: CASTTTGLGNEQFF
D: TRBD1; size: NA; V: TRBV5-1; J: TRBJ2-5; DNA: TGCGCCAGCAGCCATAACCGGGACAGGGTTTCTGAGACCCAGTACTTC; CDR3: CASSHNRDRVSETQYF
D: NA; size: many; V: TRBV5-4; J: TRBJ1-1; DNA: TGTGCCAGCAGCTTGGTGACTTTAAAAACTGAAGCTTTCTTT; CDR3: CASSLVTLKTEAFF
D: NA; size: many; V: TRBV20-1; J: TRBJ2-2; DNA: TGCAGTGCTAGTCCCCTTCAGGGCCTGAACACCGGGGAGCTGTTTTTT; CDR3: CSASPLQGLNTGELFF
D: NA; size: NA; V: TRBV11-2; J: TRBJ2-1; DNA: TGTGCCAGCAGCTTAATCGGGGGCTCCTGCAATGAGCAGTTCTTC; CDR3: CASSLIGGSCNEQFF
D: NA; size: NA; V: TRBV29-1; J: TRBJ2-1; DNA: TGCAGCGTTGGATCCTACCCCTCCTACAATGATCAGTTCTTC; CDR3: CSVGSYPSYNDQFF
D: TRBD1; size: many; V: TRBV28; J: TRBJ1-5; DNA: TGTGCCAGCAGTCGTTCGGGACAGGGTGGGCAGCCCCAGCATTTT; CDR3: CASSRSGQGGQPQHF
D: NA; size: many; V: TRBV28; J: TRBJ1-2; DNA: TGTGCCAGCAACGGGACACCCTATCCTTCTAACTATGGCTACACCTTC; CDR3: CASNGTPYPSNYGYTF
D: NA; size: many; V: TRBV24-1; J: TRBJ1-1; DNA: TGTGCCACCAGTGAGGCGAACACTGAAGCTTTCTTT; CDR3: CATSEANTEAFF
D: TRBD2; size: many; V: TRBV7-2; J: TRBJ2-1; DNA: TGTGCCAGCCAACCAGCGGGGGGGAAGAACAATGAGCAGTTCTTC; CDR3: CASQPAGGKNNEQFF
D: NA; size: NA; V: TRBV5-1; J: TRBJ2-7; DNA: TGCGCCAGCAGCGGGGCCTACGAGCAGTACTTC; CDR3: CASSGAYEQYF
D: NA; size: few; V: TRBV30; J: TRBJ2-1; DNA: TGTGCCTGGAAAAGGGGATTATACAATGAGCAGTTCTTC; CDR3: CAWKRGLYNEQFF
D: NA; size: NA; V: TRBV14; J: TRBJ2-7; DNA: TGTGCCCGCAGCCAAGGATACGAGCAGTACTTC; CDR3: CARSQGYEQYF
D: NA; size: many; V: TRBV5-1; J: TRBJ1-1; DNA: TGCGCCAGCAGCTTGAAGTCCGTCACTGAAGCTTTCTTT; CDR3: CASSLKSVTEAFF
D: NA; size: many; V: TRBV20-1; J: TRBJ2-7; DNA: TGCAGTGCTAGAGTCCCAGGGTACTACGAGCAGTACTTC; CDR3: CSARVPGYYEQYF
D: TRBD1; size: NA; V: TRBV7-2; J: TRBJ1-5; DNA: TGTGCCAGCAGCGTTGGGACAGTTAGCAATCAGCCCCAGCATTTT; CDR3: CASSVGTVSNQPQHF
D: NA; size: many; V: TRBV6-6; J: TRBJ2-7; DNA: TGTGCCAGCAGTTACTCGGACAGCGTTTACGAGCAGTACTTC; CDR3: CASSYSDSVYEQYF
D: NA; size: NA; V: TRBV5-6; J: TRBJ1-3; DNA: TGTGCCAGCAGCCCCGGGGGGAGAACCGGAAACACCATATATTTT; CDR3: CASSPGGRTGNTIYF
D: NA; size: many; V: TRBV29-1; J: TRBJ2-1; DNA: TGCAGCGTTGTGGGGGGCACAACCTCCTACAATGAGCAGTTCTTC; CDR3: CSVVGGTTSYNEQFF
D: TRBD1; size: many; V: TRBV20-1; J: TRBJ1-5; DNA: TGCAGTGCTAGGGGGACAGGGGGCAAGCAGCCCCAGCATTTT; CDR3: CSARGTGGKQPQHF
D: NA; size: NA; V: TRBV12-2; J: TRBJ2-1; DNA: TGTGCAAGTCGCCCCCACGTAGTTGAGAATGAGCAGTTCTTC; CDR3: CASRPHVVENEQFF
D: TRBD1; size: NA; V: TRBV28; J: TRBJ1-2; DNA: TGTGCCAGCAGTCCTACGACAGGGGACTATGGCTACACCTTC; CDR3: CASSPTTGDYGYTF
D: NA; size: NA; V: TRBV29-1; J: TRBJ1-3; DNA: TGCAGCGTTGAAGGGGGAGGAAACACCATATATTTT; CDR3: CSVEGGGNTIYF
D: TRBD2; size: many; V: TRBV14; J: TRBJ2-1; DNA: TGTGCCAGCAGCCAAATCCAGCGGGGCTACAATGAGCAGTTCTTC; CDR3: CASSQIQRGYNEQFF
D: NA; size: many; V: TRBV7-6; J: TRBJ2-5; DNA: TGTGCCAGCAGCTTGATACGGGGCCAAGAGACCCAGTACTTC; CDR3: CASSLIRGQETQYF